This TCR beta chain was sequenced during a study of identical twins. In germline, CDR1 is LGHNA, CDR2 YNFKEQ. After removal of 4 bases from V and 8 bases from J, the junction contained 5 bases not matched to a gene. This CDR3 has 14 residues. TCRdb called the 5' RACE reads again in MiXCR, with one record for every CDR3 protein. The sample has about 1.7 million distinct CDR3 sequences, around a third seen once; the top ten hold about 0.3%. Sample: cord blood. The sequence derives from a newborn girl in good health. This chain connects TRBV4-2 to TRBJ1-4; 9 nucleotides match TRBD1. The CDR3, as DNA: TGTGCCAGCAGCCTACAGGGGGCTTTGGAAAAACTGTTTTTT. Translated, it gives CASSLQGALEKLFF.